This TCR beta chain emerged from a study of CD8+ T cells in alopecia areata. On the study more broadly: It was 6 to 18 months of tofacitinib, and then there were 6 months off drug. Points from the study as a whole: Sequenced scalp T cells also include alphabeta T cells resident in normal skin.

Reverse transcribed after extraction, RNA yielded cDNA as the sequencing template. Clones were read by immunoSEQ multiplex PCR, and TCRdb kept only the in-frame ones, dropping some. Of some 180,000 clones listed, roughly 60% are singletons. Trimming pared 4 bases from V and 3 bases from J, leaving 10 bases between. The CDR3 consists of 15 residues. CDR1 and CDR2 from the germline V gene are MNHEY and SMNVEV (reference sequence). A note on this clone: The antigen remains undetermined.

This rearrangement joins TRBV27 to TRBJ1-6; no firm D call. The TCR comes from a human donor with alopecia areata. This material consisted of CD4+ T cells sorted from blood, taken at week 0. CDR3 sequence: CASSSRVLYNSPLHF. The CDR3 nucleotides read TGTGCCAGCAGTTCAAGGGTTCTCTATAATTCACCCCTCCACTTT.